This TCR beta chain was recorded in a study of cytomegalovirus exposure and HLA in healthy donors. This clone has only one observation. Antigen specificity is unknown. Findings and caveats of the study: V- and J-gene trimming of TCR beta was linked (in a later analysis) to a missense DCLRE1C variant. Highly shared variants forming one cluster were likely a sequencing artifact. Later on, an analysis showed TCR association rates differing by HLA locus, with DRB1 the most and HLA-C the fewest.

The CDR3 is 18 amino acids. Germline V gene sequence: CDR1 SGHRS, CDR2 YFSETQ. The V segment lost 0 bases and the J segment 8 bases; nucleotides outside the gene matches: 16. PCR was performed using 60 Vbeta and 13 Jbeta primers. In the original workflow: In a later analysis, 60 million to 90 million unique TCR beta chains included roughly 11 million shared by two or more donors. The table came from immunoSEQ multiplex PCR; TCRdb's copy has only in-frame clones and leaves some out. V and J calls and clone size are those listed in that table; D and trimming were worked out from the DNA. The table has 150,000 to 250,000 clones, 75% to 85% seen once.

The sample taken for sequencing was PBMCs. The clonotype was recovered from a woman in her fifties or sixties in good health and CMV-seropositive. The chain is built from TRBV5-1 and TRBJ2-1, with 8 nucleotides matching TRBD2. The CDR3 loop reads CASSLDTSGLTTIHEQFF. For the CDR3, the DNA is TGCGCCAGCAGCTTGGACACTAGCGGACTTACTACAATACATGAGCAGTTCTTC.